The T cell receptor (beta chain) described here comes from a study of T-cell reconstitution after alpha-beta-depleted transplantation in children. This clonotype has a count of ten or more. Trimming took off 4 bases at V and 4 bases at J, with 10 bases between the two ends. The CDR3 is 13 amino acids. From germline, CDR1 is ENHRY and CDR2 SYGVKD. Unique molecular identifiers were incorporated into the prepared TCRbeta library. TCRdb recomputed calls from the PCR reads with MiXCR, one row per CDR3 protein. This table holds approximately 270,000 distinct CDR3 sequences, more than 8% found once. The sequence came from a human donor who donated a stem cell graft to a child with SCID. The V gene is TRBV10-3, the J gene TRBJ1-2; D is undetermined. Sequencing used PBMCs from the stem cell graft donor, obtained from the stem cell graft. The chain's CDR3 is CAISGSALYGYTF. DNA for the CDR3: TGTGCCATCAGTGGTTCAGCCCTCTATGGCTACACCTTC.